This T cell receptor (beta chain) was obtained from a study of T cell responses to AZD1222 COVID-19 vaccine. The overall study: Doses given second, at about 4 or about 12 weeks, were pooled.

Assay used: immunoSEQ multiplex PCR; TCRdb lists only in-frame clones, some missing. This sample has approximately 50,000 clones, with over 80% found just once. CDR3 length: 13 residues. Germline V gene data show CDR1 as MNHEY and CDR2 as SVGAGI. The germline V and J ends were trimmed by 7 bases and 4 bases, with 13 bases remaining between them. The V and J genes are TRBV6-5 and TRBJ1-2; TRBD1 is a possible D gene (5 bases). The sample consisted of peripheral blood, taken on day 0 of AZD1222 vaccination. This receptor was taken from an adult in good health. The CDR3, as DNA: TGTGCCAGCAAGCTCGGGGGAACCTATGGCTACACCTTC. Amino acid sequence: CASKLGGTYGYTF.